This T cell receptor (beta chain) came from a study of identical twins. V lost 0 bases, J lost 10 bases, and 2 bases stayed unmatched. CDR1 SEHNR and CDR2 FQNEAQ come from the germline V gene (reference sequence). The CDR3 contains 13 residues. TCRdb processed the 5' RACE reads anew with MiXCR; each CDR3 protein has one entry. This table holds hundreds of thousands of distinct CDR3 sequences, 6.5% to 8.5% found once. This sample also appeared in a second study, on yellow fever vaccine responses in identical twins.

The chain is built from TRBV7-9 and TRBJ2-1; 8 bases agree with TRBD2. The sequence was obtained from a woman aged 18-29 years in good health. Material: memory (CD45RO+) T cells sorted from blood. The CDR3 here is CASSLARGDEQFF. The CDR3 nucleotides read TGTGCCAGCAGCTTAGCGCGGGGGGACGAGCAGTTCTTC.